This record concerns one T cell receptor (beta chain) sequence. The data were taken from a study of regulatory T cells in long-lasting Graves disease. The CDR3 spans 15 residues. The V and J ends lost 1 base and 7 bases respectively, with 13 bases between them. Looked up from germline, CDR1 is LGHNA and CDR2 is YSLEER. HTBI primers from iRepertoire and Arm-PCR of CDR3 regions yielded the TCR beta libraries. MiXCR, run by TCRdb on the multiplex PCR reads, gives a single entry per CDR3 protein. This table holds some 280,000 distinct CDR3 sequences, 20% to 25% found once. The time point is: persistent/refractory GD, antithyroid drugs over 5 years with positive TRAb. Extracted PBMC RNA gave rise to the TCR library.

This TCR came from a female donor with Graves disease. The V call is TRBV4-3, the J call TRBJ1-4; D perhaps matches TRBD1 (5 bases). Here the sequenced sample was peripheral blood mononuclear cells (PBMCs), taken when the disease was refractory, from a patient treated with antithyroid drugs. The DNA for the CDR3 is TGCGCCAGCAGCCAAGGAGGGGAGGGTACTGAAAAACTGTTTTTT. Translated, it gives CASSQGGEGTEKLFF.